Listed below are T cell receptor beta chains from one sample, sequenced in a study of blood T cell repertoires in COVID-19. This table comes from immunoSEQ multiplex PCR, and its TCRdb copy is limited to in-frame clones, with some not included. The sample consists of around 72,000 clones, approximately 87% of them appearing once. The specimen was peripheral blood. These receptors originate from a man aged 50 or older with active COVID-19. The CDR3 runs from the conserved cysteine through the conserved F or W. Each record gives: J gene, V gene, clone size, CDR3 length, D gene, CDR3 protein, CDR3 DNA. The D gene is left open where the match is weak. Part of the rows lack a size; the others show once, few, many or a class for expanded clones.

J: TRBJ1-5
V: TRBV4-2
size: few
length: 18
D: NA
CDR3: CASSQDGEGGPGDQPQHF
DNA: TGTGCCAGCAGCCAAGATGGGGAGGGGGGCCCCGGGGATCAGCCCCAGCATTTT

J: TRBJ1-1
V: TRBV12-1
size: NA
length: 16
D: NA
CDR3: CASSPPNIQGPTEAFF
DNA: TGTGCCAGCAGCCCTCCCAACATACAGGGGCCCACTGAAGCTTTCTTT

J: TRBJ2-4
V: TRBV7-2
size: NA
length: 16
D: TRBD2
CDR3: CASSFAGLQAKNIQYF
DNA: TGTGCCAGCAGCTTCGCGGGACTACAAGCCAAAAACATTCAGTACTTC

J: TRBJ2-7
V: TRBV6-2/TRBV6-3
size: few
length: 11
D: NA
CDR3: CASSVHYEQYF
DNA: TGTGCCAGCAGTGTCCACTACGAGCAGTACTTC

J: TRBJ2-7
V: TRBV28
size: NA
length: 16
D: TRBD2
CDR3: CASSAPVAGGIREQYF
DNA: TGTGCCAGCAGTGCACCTGTAGCGGGAGGGATTCGCGAGCAGTACTTC

J: TRBJ1-4
V: TRBV15
size: NA
length: 15
D: NA
CDR3: CATSRAGATNEKLFF
DNA: TGTGCCACCAGCAGAGCAGGGGCAACTAATGAAAAACTGTTTTTT

J: TRBJ1-4
V: TRBV11-2
size: once
length: 13
D: NA
CDR3: CASSAGFNEKLFF
DNA: TGTGCCAGCAGCGCAGGTTTTAATGAAAAACTGTTTTTT

J: TRBJ2-7
V: TRBV19
size: NA
length: 15
D: TRBD1
CDR3: CASSLSGTGSYEQYF
DNA: TGTGCCAGTTCACTCTCCGGGACAGGGTCCTACGAGCAGTACTTC

J: TRBJ2-3
V: TRBV5-1
size: few
length: 19
D: TRBD2
CDR3: CASSAGLEGISHSTDTQYF
DNA: TGCGCCAGCAGCGCGGGACTAGAGGGAATCTCCCATAGCACAGATACGCAGTATTTT

J: TRBJ2-7
V: TRBV10-3
size: once
length: 13
D: TRBD1
CDR3: CAIRLTGTMEQYF
DNA: TGTGCCATCAGATTGACAGGGACAATGGAGCAGTACTTC

J: TRBJ1-2
V: TRBV10-3
size: once
length: 14
D: NA
CDR3: CAISESGREHGYTF
DNA: TGTGCCATCAGTGAGTCGGGCAGGGAACATGGCTACACCTTC

J: TRBJ1-4
V: TRBV27
size: once
length: 15
D: NA
CDR3: CASSLSRRGGEKLFF
DNA: TGTGCCAGCAGTTTATCGAGGCGAGGTGGTGAAAAACTGTTTTTT

J: TRBJ2-3
V: TRBV3-1/TRBV3-2
size: NA
length: 17
D: TRBD2
CDR3: CASSQDGQAGGMRTQYF
DNA: TGTGCCAGCAGCCAAGATGGGCAAGCGGGGGGCATGCGGACGCAGTATTTT

J: TRBJ1-4
V: TRBV15
size: once
length: 17
D: NA
CDR3: CATSREGPREGNEKLFF
DNA: TGTGCCACCAGCAGAGAGGGACCCAGGGAGGGTAATGAAAAACTGTTTTTT

J: TRBJ1-1
V: TRBV18
size: NA
length: 15
D: TRBD1
CDR3: CASSPNRGLKTEAFF
DNA: TGTGCCAGCTCACCTAACAGGGGGCTCAAGACTGAAGCTTTCTTT

J: TRBJ1-1
V: TRBV10-3
size: NA
length: 13
D: NA
CDR3: CAISELASKEAFF
DNA: TGTGCCATCAGTGAGTTAGCTTCCAAAGAGGCTTTCTTT

J: TRBJ1-2
V: TRBV4-3
size: NA
length: 13
D: NA
CDR3: CASSQVGGNGYTF
DNA: TGCGCCAGCAGCCAAGTGGGAGGGAATGGCTACACCTTC

J: TRBJ1-5
V: TRBV5-5
size: NA
length: 16
D: NA
CDR3: CASSPVAGAGNQPQHF
DNA: TGTGCCAGCAGCCCGGTGGCAGGGGCAGGCAATCAGCCCCAGCATTTT

J: TRBJ2-7
V: TRBV6-2/TRBV6-3
size: once
length: 19
D: TRBD2
CDR3: CASSGRPGLAGSGANEQYF
DNA: TGTGCCAGCAGTGGGCGACCGGGACTAGCGGGATCAGGAGCGAACGAGCAGTACTTC

J: TRBJ2-2
V: TRBV21-1
size: few
length: 14
D: NA
CDR3: CASSEGQGSGELFF
DNA: TGTGCCAGCAGCGAGGGACAGGGGTCCGGGGAGCTGTTTTTT

J: TRBJ2-1
V: TRBV7-3
size: NA
length: 15
D: NA
CDR3: CASSLTGGARNEQFF
DNA: TGTGCCAGCAGCTTAACTGGAGGCGCGCGAAATGAGCAGTTCTTC

J: TRBJ2-7
V: TRBV6-5
size: NA
length: 14
D: TRBD2
CDR3: CASKVAGGTYEQYF
DNA: TGTGCCAGCAAAGTAGCGGGGGGGACCTACGAGCAGTACTTC

J: TRBJ1-5
V: TRBV18
size: NA
length: 14
D: NA
CDR3: CASSPTGGSQPQHF
DNA: TGTGCCAGCTCACCGACCGGGGGTAGTCAGCCCCAGCATTTT

J: TRBJ2-5
V: TRBV2
size: NA
length: 15
D: NA
CDR3: CASSRTRVSQETQYF
DNA: TGTGCCAGCAGTCGGACGAGGGTATCCCAAGAGACCCAGTACTTC

J: TRBJ1-2
V: TRBV28
size: NA
length: 15
D: TRBD1
CDR3: CASRTPGQGAQGYTF
DNA: TGTGCCAGCAGAACCCCGGGACAGGGGGCGCAGGGCTACACCTTC

J: TRBJ2-7
V: TRBV6-5
size: NA
length: 14
D: TRBD1
CDR3: CASRRTGTTYEQYF
DNA: TGTGCCAGCCGACGGACAGGGACAACATACGAGCAGTACTTC

J: TRBJ2-7
V: TRBV3-1/TRBV3-2
size: NA
length: 15
D: TRBD1
CDR3: CASSLTGTGRYEQYF
DNA: TGTGCCAGCAGCCTCACCGGGACAGGGAGGTACGAGCAGTACTTC

J: TRBJ1-3
V: TRBV5-4
size: NA
length: 15
D: TRBD1
CDR3: CASSSPGQGSNTIYF
DNA: TGTGCCAGCAGCTCCCCAGGACAGGGGAGTAACACCATATATTTT

J: TRBJ2-3
V: TRBV5-1
size: NA
length: 18
D: TRBD2
CDR3: CASRAGLAGGPSTDTQYF
DNA: TGCGCCAGCAGAGCGGGACTAGCGGGGGGCCCTAGCACAGATACGCAGTATTTT